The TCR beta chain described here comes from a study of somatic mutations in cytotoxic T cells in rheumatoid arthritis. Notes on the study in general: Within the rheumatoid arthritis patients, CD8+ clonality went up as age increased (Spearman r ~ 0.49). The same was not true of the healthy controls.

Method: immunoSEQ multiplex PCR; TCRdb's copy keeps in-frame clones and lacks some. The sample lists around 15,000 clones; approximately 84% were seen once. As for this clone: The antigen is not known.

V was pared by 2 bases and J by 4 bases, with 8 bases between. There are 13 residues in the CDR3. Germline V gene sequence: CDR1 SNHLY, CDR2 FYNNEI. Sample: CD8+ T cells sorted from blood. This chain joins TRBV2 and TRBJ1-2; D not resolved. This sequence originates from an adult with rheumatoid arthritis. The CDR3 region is CASSESHSYGYTF. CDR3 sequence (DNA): TGTGCCAGCAGTGAATCCCACAGCTATGGCTACACCTTC.